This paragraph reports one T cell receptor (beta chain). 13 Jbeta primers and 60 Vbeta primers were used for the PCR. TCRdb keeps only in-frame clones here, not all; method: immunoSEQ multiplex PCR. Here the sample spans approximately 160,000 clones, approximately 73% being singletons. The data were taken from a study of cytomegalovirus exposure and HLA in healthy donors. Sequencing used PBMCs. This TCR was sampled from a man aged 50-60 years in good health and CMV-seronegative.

The CDR3 spells CASSYGGSYEQYF. The CDR3 DNA is TGTGCCAGCAGTTACGGGGGGTCCTACGAGCAGTACTTC. The rearrangement joins TRBV6-5 to TRBJ2-7; a weak D match, TRBD2 (6 bases). V lost 2 bases and J lost 1, with 6 bases in between. Germline CDR1 reads MNHEY; CDR2 reads SVGAGI. The length of the CDR3 is 13 residues.